The TCR beta chain described here comes from a study of T cell repertoires in cytomegalovirus infection. Background on the study: TCR beta signatures that were public indicated CMV infection and matching HLA type.

Looked up from germline, CDR1 is LGHNA and CDR2 is YSLEER. V was trimmed by 0 bases and J by 0 bases, leaving 11 bases between them. The CDR3 has 17 amino acids. One entry per CDR3 protein results from TCRdb running MiXCR on the reads. Seen here are 340,000 or so distinct CDR3 sequences, more than 20% observed once, and the top ten hold 13%. This clonotype turned up a few times. Its antigen remains unknown. The chain uses TRBV4-3 and TRBJ1-4; D is unclear. The receptor comes from a human donor in good health (CMV status not recorded). Some clones in this sample may be carry-over from other donors' samples. The sequenced sample was cultured PBMCs, obtained from culture after CMV antigen stimulation. The CDR3 region has the DNA TGCGCCAGCAGCCAAGAGAGCAGTTATGCAACTAATGAAAAACTGTTTTTT. Translating it yields CASSQESSYATNEKLFF.